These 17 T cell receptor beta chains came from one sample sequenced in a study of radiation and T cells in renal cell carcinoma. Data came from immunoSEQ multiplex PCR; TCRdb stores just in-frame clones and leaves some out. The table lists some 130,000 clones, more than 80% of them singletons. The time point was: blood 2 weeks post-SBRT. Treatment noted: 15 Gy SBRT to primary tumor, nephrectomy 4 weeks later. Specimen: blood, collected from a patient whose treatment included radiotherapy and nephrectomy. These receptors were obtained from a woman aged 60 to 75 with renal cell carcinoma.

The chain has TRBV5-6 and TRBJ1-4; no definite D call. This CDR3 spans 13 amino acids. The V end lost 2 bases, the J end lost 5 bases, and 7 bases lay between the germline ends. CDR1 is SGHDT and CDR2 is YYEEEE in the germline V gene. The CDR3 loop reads CASSFPGNEKLFF. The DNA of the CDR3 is TGTGCCAGCAGCTTCCCGGGGAATGAAAAACTGTTTTTT.

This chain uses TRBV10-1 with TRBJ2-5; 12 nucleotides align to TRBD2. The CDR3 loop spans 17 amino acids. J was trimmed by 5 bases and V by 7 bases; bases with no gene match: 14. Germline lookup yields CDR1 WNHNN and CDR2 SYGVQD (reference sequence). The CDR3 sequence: CASNASNGTSGLETQYF. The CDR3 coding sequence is TGCGCCAGCAATGCTAGCAACGGGACTAGCGGGCTGGAGACCCAGTACTTC.

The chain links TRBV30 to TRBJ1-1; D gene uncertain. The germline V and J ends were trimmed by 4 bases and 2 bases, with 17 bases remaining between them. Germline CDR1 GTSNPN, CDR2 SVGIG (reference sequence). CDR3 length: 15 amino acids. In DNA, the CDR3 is TGTGCCTGGAATACTAGAGGTCCCCGAAACACTGAAGCTTTCTTT. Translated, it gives CAWNTRGPRNTEAFF. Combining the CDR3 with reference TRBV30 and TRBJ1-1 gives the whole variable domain SQTIHQWPATLVQPVGSPLSLECTVEGTSNPNLYWYRQAAGRGLQLLFYSVGIGQISSEVPQNLSASRPQDRQFILSSKKLLLSDSGFYLCAWNTRGPRNTEAFFGQGTRLTVV.

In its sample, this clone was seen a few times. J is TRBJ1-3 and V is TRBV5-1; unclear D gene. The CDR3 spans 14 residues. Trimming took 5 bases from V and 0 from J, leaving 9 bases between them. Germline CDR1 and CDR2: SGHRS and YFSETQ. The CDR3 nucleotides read TGCGCCAGCAGGGGAGAAGCCTCTGGAAACACCATATATTTT. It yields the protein CASRGEASGNTIYF.

The CDR3 loop reads CASTKTGGGNSPLHF. The DNA for the CDR3 is TGTGCCAGCACCAAGACAGGGGGCGGAAATTCACCCCTCCACTTT. The V and J genes are TRBV6-1 and TRBJ1-6; 10 bases line up with TRBD1. Germline-derived CDR1 and CDR2 are MNHNS and SASEGT. The CDR3 sequence is 15 residues long. Trimming took 7 bases from V and 7 from J; bases not matched to a gene: 7.

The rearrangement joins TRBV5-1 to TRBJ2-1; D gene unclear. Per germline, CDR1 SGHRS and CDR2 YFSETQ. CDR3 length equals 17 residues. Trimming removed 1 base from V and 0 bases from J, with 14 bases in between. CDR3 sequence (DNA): TGCGCCAGCAGCTTGTGGTCCCGGACCAGCTCCTACAATGAGCAGTTCTTC. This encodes CASSLWSRTSSYNEQFF.

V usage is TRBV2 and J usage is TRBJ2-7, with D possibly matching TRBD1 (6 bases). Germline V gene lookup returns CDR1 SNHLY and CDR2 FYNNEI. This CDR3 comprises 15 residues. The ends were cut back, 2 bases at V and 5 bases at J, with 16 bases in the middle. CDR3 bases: TGTGCCAGCAGTGAACTCTGGCAGGGGAAAAACGAGCAGTACTTC. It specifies CASSELWQGKNEQYF.

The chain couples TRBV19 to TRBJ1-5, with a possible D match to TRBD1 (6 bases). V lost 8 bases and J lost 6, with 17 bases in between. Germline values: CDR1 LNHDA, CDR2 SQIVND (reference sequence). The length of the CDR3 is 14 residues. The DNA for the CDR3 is TGTGCCAGTCGAGACGTACAGGGCGTTCAGCCCCAGCATTTT. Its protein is CASRDVQGVQPQHF.

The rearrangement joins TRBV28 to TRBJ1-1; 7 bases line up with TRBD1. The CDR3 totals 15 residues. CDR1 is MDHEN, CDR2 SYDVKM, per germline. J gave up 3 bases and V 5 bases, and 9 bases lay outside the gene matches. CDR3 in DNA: TGTGCCAGCAGTCCAATGACAGGGAGGGACACTGAAGCTTTCTTT. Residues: CASSPMTGRDTEAFF.

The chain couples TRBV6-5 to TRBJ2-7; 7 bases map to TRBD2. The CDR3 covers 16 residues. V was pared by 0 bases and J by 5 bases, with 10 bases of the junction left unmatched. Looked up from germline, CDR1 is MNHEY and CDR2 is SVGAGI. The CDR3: CASSYSGGGVLHEQYF. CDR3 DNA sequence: TGTGCCAGCAGTTACTCGGGGGGGGGTGTCCTCCACGAGCAGTACTTC.

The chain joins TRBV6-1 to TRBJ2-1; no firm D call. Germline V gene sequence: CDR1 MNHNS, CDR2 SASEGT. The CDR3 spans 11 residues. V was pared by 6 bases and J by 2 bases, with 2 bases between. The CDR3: CASSPYNEQFF. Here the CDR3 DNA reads TGTGCCAGCAGCCCCTACAATGAGCAGTTCTTC.

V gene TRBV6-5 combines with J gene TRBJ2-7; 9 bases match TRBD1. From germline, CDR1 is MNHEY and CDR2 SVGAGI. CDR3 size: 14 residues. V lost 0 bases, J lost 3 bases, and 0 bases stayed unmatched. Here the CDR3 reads CASSYSTGGYEQYF. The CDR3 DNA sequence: TGTGCCAGCAGTTACTCGACAGGGGGCTACGAGCAGTACTTC.

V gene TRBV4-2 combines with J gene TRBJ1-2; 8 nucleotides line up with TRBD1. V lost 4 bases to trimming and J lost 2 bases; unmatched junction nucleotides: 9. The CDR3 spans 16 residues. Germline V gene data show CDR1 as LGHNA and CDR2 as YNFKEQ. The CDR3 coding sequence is TGTGCCAGCAGCCGCGCGACAGGGGATACGAACTATGGCTACACCTTC. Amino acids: CASSRATGDTNYGYTF.

In DNA, the CDR3 is TGTGCCAGTAGTATAGTCGCCAATTCCTACGAGCAGTACTTC. Its translation: CASSIVANSYEQYF. The chain recombines TRBV19 with TRBJ2-7, with unresolved D. The CDR3 loop spans 14 amino acids. Germline assignment: CDR1 LNHDA and CDR2 SQIVND (reference sequence). V was trimmed by 1 base and J by 1 base, leaving 8 bases between them.

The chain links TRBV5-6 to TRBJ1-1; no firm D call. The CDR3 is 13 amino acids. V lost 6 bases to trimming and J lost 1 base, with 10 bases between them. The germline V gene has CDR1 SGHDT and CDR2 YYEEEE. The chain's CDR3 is CASNSRQNTEAFF. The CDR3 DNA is TGTGCCAGCAACAGCCGACAGAACACTGAAGCTTTCTTT.

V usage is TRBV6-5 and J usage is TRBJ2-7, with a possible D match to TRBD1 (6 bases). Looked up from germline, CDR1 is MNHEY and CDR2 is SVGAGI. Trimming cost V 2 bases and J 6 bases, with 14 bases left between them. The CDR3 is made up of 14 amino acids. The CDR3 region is CASSYDQGYREQYF. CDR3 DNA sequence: TGTGCCAGCAGTTACGACCAGGGGTATCGCGAGCAGTACTTC.

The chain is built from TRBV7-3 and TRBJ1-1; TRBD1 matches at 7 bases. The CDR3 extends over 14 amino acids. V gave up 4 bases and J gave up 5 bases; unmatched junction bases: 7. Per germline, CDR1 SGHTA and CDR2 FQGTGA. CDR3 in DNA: TGTGCCAGCAGCTCACAGGGGATAACTACTGAAGCTTTCTTT. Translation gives CASSSQGITTEAFF.